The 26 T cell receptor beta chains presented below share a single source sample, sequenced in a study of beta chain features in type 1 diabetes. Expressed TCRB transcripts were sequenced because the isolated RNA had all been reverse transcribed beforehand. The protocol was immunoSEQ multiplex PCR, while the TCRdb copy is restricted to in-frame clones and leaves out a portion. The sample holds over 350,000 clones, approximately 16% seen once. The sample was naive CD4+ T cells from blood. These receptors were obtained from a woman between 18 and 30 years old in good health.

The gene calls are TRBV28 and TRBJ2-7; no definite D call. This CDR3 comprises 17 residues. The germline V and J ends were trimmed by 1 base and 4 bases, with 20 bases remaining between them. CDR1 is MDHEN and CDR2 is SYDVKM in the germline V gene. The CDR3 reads CASSLLAGLIPPYEQYF. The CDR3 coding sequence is TGTGCCAGCAGTTTATTGGCAGGTCTCATCCCCCCTTACGAGCAGTACTTC.

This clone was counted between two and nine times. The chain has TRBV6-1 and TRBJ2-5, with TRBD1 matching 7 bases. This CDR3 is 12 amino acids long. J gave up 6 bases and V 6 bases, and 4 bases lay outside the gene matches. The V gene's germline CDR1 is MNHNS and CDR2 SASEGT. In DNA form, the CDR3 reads TGTGCCAGCAGGAGACAGGGCCAGACCCAGTACTTC. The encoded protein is CASRRQGQTQYF.

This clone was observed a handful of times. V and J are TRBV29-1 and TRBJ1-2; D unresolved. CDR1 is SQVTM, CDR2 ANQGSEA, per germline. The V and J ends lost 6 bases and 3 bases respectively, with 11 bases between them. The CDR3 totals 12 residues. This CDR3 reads CSVAGIYYGYTF. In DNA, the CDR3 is TGCAGCGTCGCCGGGATATACTATGGCTACACCTTC.

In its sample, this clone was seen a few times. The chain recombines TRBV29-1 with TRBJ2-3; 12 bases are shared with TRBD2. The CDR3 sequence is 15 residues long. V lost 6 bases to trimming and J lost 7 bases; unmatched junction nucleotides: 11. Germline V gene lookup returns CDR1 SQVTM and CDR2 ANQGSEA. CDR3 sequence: CSVAQGLAGWNTQYF. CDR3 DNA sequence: TGCAGCGTCGCGCAGGGACTAGCGGGTTGGAATACGCAGTATTTT.

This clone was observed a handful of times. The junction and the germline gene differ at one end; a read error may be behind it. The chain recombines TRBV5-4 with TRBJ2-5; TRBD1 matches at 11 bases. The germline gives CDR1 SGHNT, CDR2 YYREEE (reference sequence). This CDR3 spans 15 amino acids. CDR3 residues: CASSLDRGQWETQYF. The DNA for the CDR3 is TGTGCCAGCAGTTTGGACAGGGGGCAATGGGAGACCCAGTACTTC.

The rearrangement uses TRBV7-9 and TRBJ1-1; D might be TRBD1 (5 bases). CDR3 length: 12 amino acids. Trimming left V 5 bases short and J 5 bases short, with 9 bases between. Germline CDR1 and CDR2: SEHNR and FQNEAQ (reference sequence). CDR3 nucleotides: TGTGCCAGCAGCCCACAGGAAACTGAAGCTTTCTTT. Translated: CASSPQETEAFF.

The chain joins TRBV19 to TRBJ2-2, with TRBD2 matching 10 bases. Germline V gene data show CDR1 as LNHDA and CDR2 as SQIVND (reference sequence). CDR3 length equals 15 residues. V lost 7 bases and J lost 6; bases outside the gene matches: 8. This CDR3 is CASTAGTSESGELFF. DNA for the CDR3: TGTGCCAGTACGGCGGGGACTAGCGAGTCCGGGGAGCTGTTTTTT.

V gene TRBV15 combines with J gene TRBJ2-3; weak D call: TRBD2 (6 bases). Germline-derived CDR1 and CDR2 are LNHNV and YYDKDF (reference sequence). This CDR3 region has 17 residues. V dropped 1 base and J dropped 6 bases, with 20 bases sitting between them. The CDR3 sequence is CATSRGGFSSGLDTQYF. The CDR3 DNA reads TGTGCCACCAGCAGAGGTGGTTTTAGTAGCGGCCTTGATACGCAGTATTTT. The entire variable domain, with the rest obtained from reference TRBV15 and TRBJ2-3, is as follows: DAMVIQNPRYQVTQFGKPVTLSCSQTLNHNVMYWYQQKSSQAPKLLFHYYDKDFNNEADTPDNFQSRRPNTSFCFLDIRSPGLGDTAMYLCATSRGGFSSGLDTQYFGPGTRLTVL.

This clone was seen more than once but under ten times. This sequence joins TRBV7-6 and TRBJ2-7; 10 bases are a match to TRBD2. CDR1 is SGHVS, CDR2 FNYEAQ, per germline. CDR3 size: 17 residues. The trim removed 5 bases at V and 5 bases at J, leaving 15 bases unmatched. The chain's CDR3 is CASSRHGPSGSSDEQYF. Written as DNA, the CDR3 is TGTGCCAGCAGCCGCCACGGCCCTAGCGGGAGTTCGGACGAGCAGTACTTC.

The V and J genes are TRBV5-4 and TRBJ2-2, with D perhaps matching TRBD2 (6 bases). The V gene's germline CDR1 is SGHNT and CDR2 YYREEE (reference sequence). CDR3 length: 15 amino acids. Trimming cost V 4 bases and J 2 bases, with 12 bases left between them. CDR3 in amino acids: CASSPSGLNTGELFF. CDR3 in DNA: TGTGCCAGCAGCCCCTCGGGACTCAACACCGGGGAGCTGTTTTTT.

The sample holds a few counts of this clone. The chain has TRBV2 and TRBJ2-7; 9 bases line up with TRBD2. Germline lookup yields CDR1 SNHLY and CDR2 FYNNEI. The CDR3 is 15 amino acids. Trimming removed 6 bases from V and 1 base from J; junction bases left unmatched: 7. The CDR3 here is CASSFSGRWSYEQYF. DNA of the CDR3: TGTGCCAGCAGCTTTAGCGGGAGATGGTCCTACGAGCAGTACTTC. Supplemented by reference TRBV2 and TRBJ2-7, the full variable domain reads EPEVTQTPSHQVTQMGQEVILRCVPISNHLYFYWYRQILGQKVEFLVSFYNNEISEKSEIFDDQFSVERPDGSNFTLKIRSTKLEDSAMYFCASSFSGRWSYEQYFGPGTRLTVT.

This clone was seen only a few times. In nucleotides, the CDR3 is TGTGCCAGCAGACTAGCGGGAGGGCCCAACAATGAGCAGTTCTTC. Protein: CASRLAGGPNNEQFF. This chain joins TRBV6-1 and TRBJ2-1; TRBD2 aligns across 13 bases. V lost 6 bases, J lost 5 bases, and 4 bases stayed unmatched. Looked up from germline, CDR1 is MNHNS and CDR2 is SASEGT. The CDR3 is 15 residues long.

Here the CDR3 DNA reads TGTGCCAGCAGCTTATATTTCGGGGGAGCCAAAAACATTCAGTACTTC. Protein product: CASSLYFGGAKNIQYF. The J gene is TRBJ2-4, the V gene TRBV7-9; the D gene is possibly TRBD2 (6 bases). Germline V gene lookup returns CDR1 SEHNR and CDR2 FQNEAQ (reference sequence). The CDR3 is made up of 16 amino acids. The V end lost 2 bases, the J end lost 0 bases, and 11 bases lay between the germline ends.

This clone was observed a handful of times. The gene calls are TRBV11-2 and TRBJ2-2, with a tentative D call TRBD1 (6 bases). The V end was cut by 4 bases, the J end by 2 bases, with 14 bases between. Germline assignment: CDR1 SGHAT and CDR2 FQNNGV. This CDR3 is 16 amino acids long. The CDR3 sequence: CASSSQGWGNTGELFF. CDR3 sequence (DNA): TGTGCCAGCAGCTCACAGGGCTGGGGAAACACCGGGGAGCTGTTTTTT.

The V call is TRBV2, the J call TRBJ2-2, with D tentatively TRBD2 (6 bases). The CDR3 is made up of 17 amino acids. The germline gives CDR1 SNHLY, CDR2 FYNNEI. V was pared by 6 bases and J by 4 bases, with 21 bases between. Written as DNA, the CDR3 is TGTGCCAGCAGAGAATCCTGGAGGGCCCCGAGCACCGGGGAGCTGTTTTTT. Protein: CASRESWRAPSTGELFF.

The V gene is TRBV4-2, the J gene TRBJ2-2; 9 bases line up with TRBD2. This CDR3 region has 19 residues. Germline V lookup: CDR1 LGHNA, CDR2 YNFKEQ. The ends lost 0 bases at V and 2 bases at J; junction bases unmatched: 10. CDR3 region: CASSQEFAGGPQNTGELFF. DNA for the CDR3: TGTGCCAGCAGCCAAGAGTTTGCGGGAGGGCCCCAAAACACCGGGGAGCTGTTTTTT.

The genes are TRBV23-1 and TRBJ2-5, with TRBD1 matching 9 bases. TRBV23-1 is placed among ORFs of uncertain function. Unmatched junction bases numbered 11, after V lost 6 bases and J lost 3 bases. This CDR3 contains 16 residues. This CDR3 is CASSPFRDREEETQYF. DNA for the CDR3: TGCGCCAGCAGCCCCTTCCGGGACAGGGAGGAAGAGACCCAGTACTTC.

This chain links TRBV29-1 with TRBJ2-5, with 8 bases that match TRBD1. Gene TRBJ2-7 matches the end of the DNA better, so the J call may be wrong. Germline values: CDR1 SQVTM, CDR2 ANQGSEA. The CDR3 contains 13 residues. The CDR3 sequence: CSALGQAFYEQYF. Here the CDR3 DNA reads TGCAGCGCACTGGGACAGGCATTTTACGAGCAGTACTTC.

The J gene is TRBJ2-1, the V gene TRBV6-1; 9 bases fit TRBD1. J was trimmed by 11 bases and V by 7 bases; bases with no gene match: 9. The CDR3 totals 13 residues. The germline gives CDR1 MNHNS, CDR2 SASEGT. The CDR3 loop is CASTRDRVSQQFF. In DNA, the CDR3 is TGTGCCAGCACCCGGGACAGGGTTTCTCAGCAGTTCTTC.

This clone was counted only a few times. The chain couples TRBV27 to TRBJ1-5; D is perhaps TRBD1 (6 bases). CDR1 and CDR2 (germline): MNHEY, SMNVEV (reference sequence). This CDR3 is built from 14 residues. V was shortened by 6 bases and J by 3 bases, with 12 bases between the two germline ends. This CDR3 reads CASSPTGFNQPQHF. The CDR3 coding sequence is TGTGCCAGCAGCCCAACAGGGTTCAATCAGCCCCAGCATTTT.

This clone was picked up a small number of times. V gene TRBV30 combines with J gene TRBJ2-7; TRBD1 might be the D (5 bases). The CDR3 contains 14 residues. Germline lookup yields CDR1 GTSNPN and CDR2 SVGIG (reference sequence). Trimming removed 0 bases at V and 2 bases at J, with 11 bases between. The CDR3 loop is CAWSVWGRPYEQYF. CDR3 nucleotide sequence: TGTGCCTGGAGTGTATGGGGCCGACCCTACGAGCAGTACTTC.

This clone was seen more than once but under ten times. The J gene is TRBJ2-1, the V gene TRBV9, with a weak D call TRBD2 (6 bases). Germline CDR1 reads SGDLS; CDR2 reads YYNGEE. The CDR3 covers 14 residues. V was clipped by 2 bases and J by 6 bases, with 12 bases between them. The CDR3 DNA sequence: TGTGCCAGCAGCGTGGGACTCTTGCCCAATGAGCAGTTCTTC. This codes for CASSVGLLPNEQFF. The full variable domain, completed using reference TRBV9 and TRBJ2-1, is DSGVTQTPKHLITATGQRVTLRCSPRSGDLSVYWYQQSLDQGLQFLIQYYNGEERAKGNILERFSAQQFPDLHSELNLSSLELGDSALYFCASSVGLLPNEQFFGPGTRLTVL.

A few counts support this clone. CDR3 DNA: TGTGCCAGCAGCTTAGGACTAGCGGGGAACAATGAGCAGTTCTTC. Its protein is CASSLGLAGNNEQFF. V and J are TRBV11-2 and TRBJ2-1; TRBD2 aligns across 11 bases. J gave up 5 bases and V 1 base, and 1 base lay outside the gene matches. The length of the CDR3 is 15 residues. Germline CDR1 SGHAT, CDR2 FQNNGV.

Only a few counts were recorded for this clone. CDR3 nucleotides: TGCGCCAGCAGCCAAGCTTCCCTGAGAACGGTACTCCAAGAGACCCAGTACTTC. The encoded protein is CASSQASLRTVLQETQYF. The V and J genes are TRBV4-1 and TRBJ2-5; D ambiguous. The germline CDR1 and CDR2 sequences are MGHRA and YSYEKL. The V gene lost 1 base and the J gene lost 1 base, with 19 bases spanning the gap. CDR3 length: 18 amino acids.

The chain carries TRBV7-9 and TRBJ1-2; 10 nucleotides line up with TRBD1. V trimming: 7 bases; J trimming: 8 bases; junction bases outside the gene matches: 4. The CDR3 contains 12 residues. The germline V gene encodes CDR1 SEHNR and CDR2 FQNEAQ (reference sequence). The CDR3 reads CASTSGQGGYTF. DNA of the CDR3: TGTGCCAGCACTTCGGGACAGGGGGGCTACACCTTC. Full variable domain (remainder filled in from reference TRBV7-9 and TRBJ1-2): DTGVSQNPRHKITKRGQNVTFRCDPISEHNRLYWYRQTLGQGPEFLTYFQNEAQLEKSRLLSDRFSAERPKGSFSTLEIQRTEQGDSAMYLCASTSGQGGYTFGSGTRLTVV.

This CDR3 is CSVVGRVTDTQYF. The DNA for the CDR3 is TGCAGCGTTGTGGGCAGGGTGACAGATACGCAGTATTTT. The gene calls are TRBV29-1 and TRBJ2-3, with a possible D match to TRBD1 (5 bases). Germline lookup yields CDR1 SQVTM and CDR2 ANQGSEA. CDR3 size: 13 residues. Trimming took off 4 bases at V and 3 bases at J, with 11 bases between the two ends.